This TCR beta chain was sequenced during a study of regulatory T cells in long-lasting Graves disease. The TCR beta library used iRepertoire HTBI primers with Arm-PCR amplification of CDR3. MiXCR, applied by TCRdb to the multiplex PCR reads, yields one record per CDR3 protein. The sample lists 550,000 to 700,000 distinct CDR3 sequences; around 15% were seen once. The CDR3 has 17 residues. The V gene's germline CDR1 is MNHGY and CDR2 SVAAGI. The ends were cut back, 3 bases at V and 0 bases at J, with 16 bases in the middle. This clonotype was recorded at least ten times. The antigen remains unidentified. The time point here: newly diagnosed GD, antithyroid drugs for less than 3 months. RNA extracted from PBMCs served as the sequencing template. The study, taken as a whole, reports: TCR diversity was lower in persistent Graves' patients than in newly diagnosed ones. Results may be inaccurate due to the small sample size.

These data also formed part of another study, on T cells in Graves' hyperthyroidism and ophthalmopathy.

The chain combines TRBV6-9 with TRBJ2-3, with D maybe TRBD2 (6 bases). The input for sequencing was peripheral blood mononuclear cells (PBMCs), taken at new diagnosis, from a patient treated with antithyroid drugs. The TCR was taken from a man between 18 and 35 years old with Graves disease. The CDR3 nucleotides are TGTGCCAGCAGTTACTTGTTAGCGGATGCTAGCACAGATACGCAGTATTTT. Encoded protein: CASSYLLADASTDTQYF.